This TCR beta chain comes out of a study of vaccination and CD4 T cells after COVID-19. At the level of the study: Six men and four women formed the convalescents, two being Hispanic. Two mRNA vaccine doses were given, either BNT162b2 or mRNA-1273.

Sequence data for DNA of cultured CD4+ T cells were generated by the Oncomine TCR Beta short-read assay. One entry per CDR3 protein, called by TCRdb with MiXCR from the PCR reads. The data contain roughly 17,000 distinct CDR3 sequences, about 43% of them singletons. The CDR3 totals 13 residues. Trimming removed 4 bases from V and 6 bases from J; junction bases left unmatched: 2. Concerning this clonotype: Antigen unknown.

Noted treatment: roughly 10-day PBMC culture with coronavirus spike peptide pools or control peptides (ViraFEST assay). The sequence was obtained from a human donor who had recovered from COVID-19. This sample comprised CD4+ T cells from blood, cultured in vitro, obtained after SARS-CoV-2 vaccination. The chain joins TRBV12-3 or TRBV12-4 to TRBJ2-1; 8 positions agree with TRBD1. Written as DNA, the CDR3 is TGTGCCAGCAGTTGGGACAGGCTCAATGAGCAGTTCTTC. This gives the protein CASSWDRLNEQFF.